This T cell receptor (beta chain) was captured in a study of shared clonotypes between healthy human individuals. Overall study: The plates for each donor numbered three CD4 naive, three CD4 memory, two CD8 naive and one CD8 memory.

Some clones are missing from TCRdb's copy, which holds only in-frame ones; the method was immunoSEQ multiplex PCR. The profile shows millions of clones, 90% to 95% of them singletons. The CDR3 spans 12 residues. CDR1 is LNHDA and CDR2 is SQIVND in the germline V gene (reference sequence). V was shortened by 3 bases and J by 6 bases, with 6 bases between the two germline ends. V gene TRBV19 combines with J gene TRBJ1-5; D is possibly TRBD1 (5 bases). This clonotype was obtained from a man between 18 and 29 years old in good health. The sequenced sample consisted of naive CD4+ T cells sorted from blood. Subset meaning: CD45RA+ positively selected. CDR3 sequence: CASSMGVQPQHF. The CDR3 DNA follows: TGTGCCAGTAGTATGGGGGTTCAGCCCCAGCATTTT.